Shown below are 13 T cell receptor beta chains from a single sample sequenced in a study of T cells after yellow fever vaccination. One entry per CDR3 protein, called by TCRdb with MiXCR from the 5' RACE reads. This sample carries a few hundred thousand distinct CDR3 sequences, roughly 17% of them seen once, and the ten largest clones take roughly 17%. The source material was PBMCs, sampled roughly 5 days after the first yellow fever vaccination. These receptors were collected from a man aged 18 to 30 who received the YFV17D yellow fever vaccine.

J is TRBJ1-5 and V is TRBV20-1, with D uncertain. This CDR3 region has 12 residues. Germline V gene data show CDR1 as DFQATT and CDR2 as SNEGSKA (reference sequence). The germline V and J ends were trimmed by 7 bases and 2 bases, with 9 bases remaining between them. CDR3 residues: CSGSLGNQPQHF. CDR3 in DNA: TGCAGTGGTTCCTTGGGCAATCAGCCCCAGCATTTT.

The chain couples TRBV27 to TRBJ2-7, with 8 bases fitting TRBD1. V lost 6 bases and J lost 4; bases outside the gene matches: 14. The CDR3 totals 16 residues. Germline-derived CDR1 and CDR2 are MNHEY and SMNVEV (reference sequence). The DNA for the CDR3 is TGTGCCAGCAGAGCGACCCAGGGGGCCGACTGGTACGAGCAGTACGTC. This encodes CASRATQGADWYEQYV.

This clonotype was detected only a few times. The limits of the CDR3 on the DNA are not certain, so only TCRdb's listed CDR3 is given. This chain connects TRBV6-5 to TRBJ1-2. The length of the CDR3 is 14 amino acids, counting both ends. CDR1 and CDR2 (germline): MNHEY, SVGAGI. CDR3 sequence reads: CASSSSTGSRGYTF.

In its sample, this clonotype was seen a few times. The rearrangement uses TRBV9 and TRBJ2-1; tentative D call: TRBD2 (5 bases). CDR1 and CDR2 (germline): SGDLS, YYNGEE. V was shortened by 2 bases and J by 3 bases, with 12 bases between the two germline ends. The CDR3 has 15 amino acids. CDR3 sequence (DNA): TGTGCCAGCAGCGTCCGTGGGGAGTACTACAATGAGCAGTTCTTC. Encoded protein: CASSVRGEYYNEQFF.

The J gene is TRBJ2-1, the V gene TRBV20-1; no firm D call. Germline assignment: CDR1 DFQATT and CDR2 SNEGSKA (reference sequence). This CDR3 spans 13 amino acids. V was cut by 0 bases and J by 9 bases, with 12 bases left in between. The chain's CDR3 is CSARDFRKGEQFF. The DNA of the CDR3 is TGCAGTGCTAGAGATTTCAGGAAGGGTGAGCAGTTCTTC.

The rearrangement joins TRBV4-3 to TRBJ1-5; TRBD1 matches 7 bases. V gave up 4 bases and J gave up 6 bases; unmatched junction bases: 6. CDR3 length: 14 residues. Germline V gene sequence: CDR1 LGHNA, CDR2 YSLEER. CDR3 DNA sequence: TGCGCCAGCAGCCCCCGGACAGGAGGTCAGCCCCAGCATTTT. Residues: CASSPRTGGQPQHF.

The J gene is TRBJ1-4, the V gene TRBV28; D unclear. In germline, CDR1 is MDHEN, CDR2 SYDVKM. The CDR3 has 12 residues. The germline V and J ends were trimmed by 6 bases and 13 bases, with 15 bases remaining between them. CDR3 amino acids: CASRVSGDGLFF. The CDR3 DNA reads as TGTGCCAGCAGGGTGTCAGGAGACGGACTGTTTTTT. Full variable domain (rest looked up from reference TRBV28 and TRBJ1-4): DVKVTQSSRYLVKRTGEKVFLECVQDMDHENMFWYRQDPGLGLRLIYFSYDVKMKEKGDIPEGYSVSREKKERFSLILESASTNQTSMYLCASRVSGDGLFFGSGTQLSVL.

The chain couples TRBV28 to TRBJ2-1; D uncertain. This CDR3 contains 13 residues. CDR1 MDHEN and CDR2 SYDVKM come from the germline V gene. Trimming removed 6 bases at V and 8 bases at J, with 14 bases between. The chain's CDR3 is CASRRTDEYEQFF. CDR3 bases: TGTGCCAGCAGACGTACCGACGAGTATGAGCAGTTCTTC.

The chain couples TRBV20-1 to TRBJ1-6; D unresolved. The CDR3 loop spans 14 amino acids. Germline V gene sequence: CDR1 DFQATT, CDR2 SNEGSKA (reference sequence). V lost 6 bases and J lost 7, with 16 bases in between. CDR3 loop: CSAVYPTGNSPLHF. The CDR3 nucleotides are TGCAGTGCCGTGTATCCTACGGGGAATTCACCCCTCCACTTT.

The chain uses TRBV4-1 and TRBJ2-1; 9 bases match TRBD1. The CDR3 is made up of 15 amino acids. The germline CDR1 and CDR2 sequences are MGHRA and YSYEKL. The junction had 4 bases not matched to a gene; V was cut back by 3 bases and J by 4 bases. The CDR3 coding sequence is TGCGCCAGCAGCCACGGACAGGGGTCATACAATGAGCAGTTCTTC. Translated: CASSHGQGSYNEQFF.

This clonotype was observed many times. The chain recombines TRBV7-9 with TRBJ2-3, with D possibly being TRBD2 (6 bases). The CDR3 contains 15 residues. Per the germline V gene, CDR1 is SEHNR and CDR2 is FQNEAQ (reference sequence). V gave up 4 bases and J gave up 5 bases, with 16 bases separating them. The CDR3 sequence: CASSSRAEGGDTQYF. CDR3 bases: TGTGCCAGCAGCTCACGAGCGGAGGGTGGAGATACGCAGTATTTT.

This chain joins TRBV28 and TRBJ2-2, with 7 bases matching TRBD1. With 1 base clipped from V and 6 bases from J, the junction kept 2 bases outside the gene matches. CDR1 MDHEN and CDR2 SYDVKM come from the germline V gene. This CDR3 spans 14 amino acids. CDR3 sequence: CASSLLTGSGELFF. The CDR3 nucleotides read TGTGCCAGCAGTTTATTGACAGGGTCCGGGGAGCTGTTTTTT.

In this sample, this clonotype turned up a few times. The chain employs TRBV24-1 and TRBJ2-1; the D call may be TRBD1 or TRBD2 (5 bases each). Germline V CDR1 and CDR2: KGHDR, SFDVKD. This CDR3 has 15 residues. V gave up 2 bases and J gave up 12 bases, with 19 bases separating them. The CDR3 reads CATSDSPGKPQGQFF. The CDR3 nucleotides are TGTGCCACCAGTGATTCCCCGGGGAAACCCCAGGGGCAGTTCTTC.